The rows below give T cell receptor beta chains drawn from one sample of a study of blood T cell repertoires in COVID-19. Produced via immunoSEQ multiplex PCR; TCRdb's table is partial and in-frame only. The table has more than 250,000 clones, approximately 88% seen once. Sample: peripheral blood. These receptors came from a man aged 18 to 29 who had recovered from COVID-19. Each CDR3 is given with its conserved first and last residue. A D gene is named only where the DNA matches it firmly. Expanded clones are given a class, and other clones once, few, many or no size at all.

V gene	J gene	D gene	clone size	CDR3 DNA	CDR3 protein
TRBV6-4	TRBJ1-1	TRBD1	-	TGTGCCAGCGGCCACAGGGGGCCAGGGAACACTGAAGCTTTCTTT	CASGHRGPGNTEAFF
TRBV2	TRBJ2-1	TRBD2	-	TGTGCCAGCAGTGAAGTGGGGGGGTTGGGTGAGCAGTTCTTC	CASSEVGGLGEQFF
TRBV4-2	TRBJ2-5	-	-	TGTGCCAGCAGCCAAGATGGGACAAAGTACCAAGAGACCCAGTACTTC	CASSQDGTKYQETQYF
TRBV21-1	TRBJ2-7	-	-	TGTGCCAGCAGGACAGGGGGCTACGAGCAGTACTTC	CASRTGGYEQYF
TRBV3-1/TRBV3-2	TRBJ1-1	TRBD1	-	TGTGCCAGCAGCCATCCCGGACAGGGGATTAGAACTGAAGCTTTCTTT	CASSHPGQGIRTEAFF
TRBV6-6	TRBJ1-1	-	-	TGTGCCAGCATCCCCCCCGAAAGGGGCACTGAAGCTTTCTTT	CASIPPERGTEAFF
TRBV9	TRBJ2-7	TRBD2	-	TGTGCCAGCAGCGTAGGTGGGCTAGCGGGAGTCCACGAGCAGTACTTC	CASSVGGLAGVHEQYF
TRBV10-3	TRBJ1-1	-	-	TGTGCCATCAGTGAGTCGGGGGGGACTGAAGCTTTCTTT	CAISESGGTEAFF
TRBV6-5	TRBJ1-6	TRBD1	-	TGTGCCAGCAGTCGACAGGGGGGGAATTCACCCCTCCACTTT	CASSRQGGNSPLHF
TRBV24-1	TRBJ2-1	TRBD1	-	TGTGCCACCAGTGATTTACCAATCGGACAGGGCGGTGAGCAGTTCTTC	CATSDLPIGQGGEQFF
TRBV11-2	TRBJ1-2	-	-	TGTGCCAGCAGTCCTCAGGGAGGGTCAGGCTACACCTTC	CASSPQGGSGYTF
TRBV19	TRBJ2-7	TRBD1	-	TGTGCCAGTAGTATAAACCGGGACAGGACCTCCTACGAGCAGTACTTC	CASSINRDRTSYEQYF
TRBV7-4	TRBJ1-1	-	once	TGTGCCAGCAGCCTTAGAGTCCAGGGCGTCACATCTGAAGCTTTCTTT	CASSLRVQGVTSEAFF
TRBV3-1/TRBV3-2	TRBJ2-1	TRBD2	-	TGTGCCAGCAGCCAAGATGACCCCGTGACTAGCGGTTACAATGAGCAGTTCTTC	CASSQDDPVTSGYNEQFF
TRBV6-2/TRBV6-3	TRBJ2-7	TRBD2	-	TGTGCCAGCAGTTTTAGCGGGAGACGCCACGAGCAGTACTTC	CASSFSGRRHEQYF
TRBV29-1	TRBJ1-4	-	-	TGCAGCGCCCTAGTTGCAACTAATGAAAAACTGTTTTTT	CSALVATNEKLFF
TRBV18	TRBJ2-7	TRBD2	-	TGTGCCAGCTCACCCTCGGCGGGGGGCGTACAGTACTTC	CASSPSAGGVQYF
TRBV18	TRBJ1-6	-	-	TGTGCCAGCTCATATACAGGAAGCTCCTATAATTCACCCCTCCACTTT	CASSYTGSSYNSPLHF
TRBV27	TRBJ2-7	-	-	TGTGCCAGCAGTTTAAGTACAGGGAGCACCTACGAGCAGTACTTC	CASSLSTGSTYEQYF
TRBV13	TRBJ2-7	TRBD2	once	TGTGCCAGCAGCCCAGGGGCTAGCGGGAGCTACGAGCAGTACTTC	CASSPGASGSYEQYF
TRBV11-3	TRBJ2-3	TRBD2	-	TGTGCCAGCAGCTTAGACGCTAGCGGGGGGGTTGGCACAGATACGCAGTATTTT	CASSLDASGGVGTDTQYF
TRBV19	TRBJ1-2	TRBD1	-	TGTGCCAGTAGTCCCGGGACAGGAGGGTATGGCTACACCTTC	CASSPGTGGYGYTF
TRBV3-1/TRBV3-2	TRBJ1-4	-	-	TGTGCCAGCAGCCAAGCCCGGGATGAAAAACTGTTTTTT	CASSQARDEKLFF
TRBV10-3	TRBJ2-7	-	-	TGTGCCATCAGTGGCCAGGCCTACGAGCAGTACTTC	CAISGQAYEQYF
TRBV2	TRBJ1-5	-	-	TGTGCCAGCAGTGATAGGGACTTGGGCAATCAGCCCCAGCATTTT	CASSDRDLGNQPQHF
TRBV7-2	TRBJ1-1	-	-	TGTGCCAGCAGCACCCAGGGGAACACTGAAGCTTTCTTT	CASSTQGNTEAFF